The rows below give T cell receptor beta chains drawn from one sample of a study of prognosis after radiotherapy for stage I lung cancer. One entry per CDR3 protein results from TCRdb running MiXCR on the multiplex PCR reads. The sample carries 13,000 to 15,000 distinct CDR3 sequences, around 56% recorded once. The source was PBMCs, collected before or after stereotactic body radiation therapy (not recorded which). The receptors here all came from a donor aged 50 or older with non-small cell lung cancer. CDR3s include the opening cysteine and the closing phenylalanine or tryptophan. D genes are given only for firm matches. Where a row states a size, it is once, few, many or the class of an expanded clone; other rows omit it.

d_gene	v_gene	abundance	j_gene	CDR3aa	CDR3nt
TRBD1	TRBV19	many	TRBJ1-1	CASSMGDRHTEAFF	TGTGCCAGTAGTATGGGGGACAGACACACTGAAGCTTTCTTT
NA	TRBV7-2	once	TRBJ1-2	CASSYRTPGGYTF	TGTGCCAGCAGTTACCGGACCCCTGGTGGCTACACCTTC
TRBD1	TRBV28	NA	TRBJ2-7	CASSSSGTGVSEQYF	TGTGCCAGCAGTTCATCCGGGACAGGGGTTAGCGAGCAGTACTTC
NA	TRBV28	NA	TRBJ2-2	CASKDYSGELFF	TGTGCCAGCAAAGATTACAGCGGGGAGCTGTTTTTT
TRBD2	TRBV3-1	NA	TRBJ2-2	CASSRGTSGNPGELFF	TGTGCCAGCAGCCGTGGGACTAGCGGGAACCCCGGGGAGCTGTTTTTT
NA	TRBV20-1	NA	TRBJ2-2	CSASPTRGGGELFF	TGCAGTGCTAGCCCCACTAGGGGAGGCGGGGAGCTGTTTTTT
NA	TRBV7-3	NA	TRBJ2-5	CASIPTGSVETQYF	TGTGCCAGCATTCCAACAGGGTCGGTCGAGACCCAGTACTTC
TRBD2	TRBV20-1	NA	TRBJ2-1	CSARIAGSSYNEQFF	TGCAGTGCTAGGATAGCGGGAAGCTCCTACAATGAGCAGTTCTTC
NA	TRBV6-1	medium-sized	TRBJ2-1	CASSEHGSSYNEQFF	TGTGCCAGCAGTGAACACGGGAGTTCCTACAATGAGCAGTTCTTC
NA	TRBV29-1	many	TRBJ1-2	CSAKDSGHGYTF	TGCAGCGCCAAGGACAGCGGCCATGGCTACACCTTC